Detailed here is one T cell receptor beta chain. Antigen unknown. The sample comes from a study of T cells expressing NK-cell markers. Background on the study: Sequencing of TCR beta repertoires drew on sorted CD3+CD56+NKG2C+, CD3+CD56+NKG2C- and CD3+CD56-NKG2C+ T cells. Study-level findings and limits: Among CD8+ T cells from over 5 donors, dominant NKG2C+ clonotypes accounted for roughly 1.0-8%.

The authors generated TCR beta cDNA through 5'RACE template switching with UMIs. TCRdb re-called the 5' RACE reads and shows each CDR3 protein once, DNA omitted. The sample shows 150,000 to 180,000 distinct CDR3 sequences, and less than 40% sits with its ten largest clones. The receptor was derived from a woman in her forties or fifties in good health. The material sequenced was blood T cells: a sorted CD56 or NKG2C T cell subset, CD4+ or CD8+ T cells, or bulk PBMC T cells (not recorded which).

CDR3 sequence: CSARDWTSESTDTQYF. V is TRBV20-1 and J is TRBJ2-3; TCRdb returns TRBD2, unconfirmable since there is no DNA. Germline V gene sequence: CDR1 DFQATT, CDR2 SNEGSKA (reference sequence). This CDR3 region has 16 residues.